Included here is one T cell receptor (beta chain) sequence, with context. As yet, its antigen is unknown. Germline V gene sequence: CDR1 LGHNT, CDR2 FRNRAP. Trimming removed 11 bases from V and 3 bases from J; junction bases left unmatched: 6. The CDR3 consists of 14 residues. This entry comes from a study of T cell responses to AZD1222 COVID-19 vaccine. The study's findings and limits: Following two doses of AZD1222, Spike-specific TCR breadth and depth rose. Vaccine-associated CD4 TCRs spanned spike, dominant at 160-218 and 743-854. Females made up more of the donors, who were largely white British, and clonal diversity may have come out too low. Reports say nearly half of spike-specific TCRs go after unmutated variant regions.

The assay was immunoSEQ multiplex PCR, and TCRdb's table has in-frame clones only and misses some. This sample carries approximately 150,000 clones, about nine tenths of them seen once, and the ten largest clones take around 2.9%. Sequencing used peripheral blood, obtained 28 days after the second AZD1222 dose. The TCR sequence derives from an adult who received the AZD1222 COVID-19 vaccine. The chain carries TRBV12-5 and TRBJ2-2, with 10 bases aligning to TRBD1. The DNA of the CDR3 is TGTGCTGGGGATGGACAGGGGGACACCGGGGAGCTGTTTTTT. It is translated as CAGDGQGDTGELFF.